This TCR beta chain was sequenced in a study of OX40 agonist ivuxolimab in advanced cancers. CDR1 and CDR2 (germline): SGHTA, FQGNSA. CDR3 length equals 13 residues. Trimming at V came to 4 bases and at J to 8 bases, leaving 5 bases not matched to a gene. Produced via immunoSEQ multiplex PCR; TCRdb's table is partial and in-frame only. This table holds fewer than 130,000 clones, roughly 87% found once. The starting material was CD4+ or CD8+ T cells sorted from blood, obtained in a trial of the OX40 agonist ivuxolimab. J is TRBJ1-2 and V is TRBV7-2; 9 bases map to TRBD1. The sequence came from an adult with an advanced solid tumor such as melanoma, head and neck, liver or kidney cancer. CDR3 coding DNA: TGTGCCAGCAGCTCAAACAGGGGGCTCGGCTACACCTTC. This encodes CASSSNRGLGYTF.